This paragraph reports one T cell receptor (beta chain). Its cognate antigen is unknown. This sample is part of a study of T cell responses to AZD1222 COVID-19 vaccine. Study-level points and caveats: There were mostly white British donors and more females than males, and clonal diversity was possibly underestimated. A reported finding is that nearly half of spike-specific TCRs target unmutated variant regions.

TCRdb keeps only in-frame clones here, not all; method: immunoSEQ multiplex PCR. The data show about 140,000 clones, roughly 92% seen once. Germline lookup yields CDR1 SGHAT and CDR2 FQNNGV. Trimming shortened V by 5 bases and J by 15 bases, and 17 bases separated the two germline ends. This CDR3 is built from 13 residues. The chain couples TRBV11-2 to TRBJ1-6; D gene unclear. The clonotype was recovered from an adult who received the AZD1222 COVID-19 vaccine. Sequences were derived from peripheral blood, sampled 28 days after the second AZD1222 dose. CDR3 nucleotides: TGTGCCAGCAGCCCGACGGGGTGGGGAGTCCTCCACTTT. This sequence encodes CASSPTGWGVLHF. The full variable domain, completed using reference TRBV11-2 and TRBJ1-6, is EAGVAQSPRYKIIEKRQSVAFWCNPISGHATLYWYQQILGQGPKLLIQFQNNGVVDDSQLPKDRFSAERLKGVDSTLKIQPAKLEDSAVYLCASSPTGWGVLHFGNGTRLTVT.